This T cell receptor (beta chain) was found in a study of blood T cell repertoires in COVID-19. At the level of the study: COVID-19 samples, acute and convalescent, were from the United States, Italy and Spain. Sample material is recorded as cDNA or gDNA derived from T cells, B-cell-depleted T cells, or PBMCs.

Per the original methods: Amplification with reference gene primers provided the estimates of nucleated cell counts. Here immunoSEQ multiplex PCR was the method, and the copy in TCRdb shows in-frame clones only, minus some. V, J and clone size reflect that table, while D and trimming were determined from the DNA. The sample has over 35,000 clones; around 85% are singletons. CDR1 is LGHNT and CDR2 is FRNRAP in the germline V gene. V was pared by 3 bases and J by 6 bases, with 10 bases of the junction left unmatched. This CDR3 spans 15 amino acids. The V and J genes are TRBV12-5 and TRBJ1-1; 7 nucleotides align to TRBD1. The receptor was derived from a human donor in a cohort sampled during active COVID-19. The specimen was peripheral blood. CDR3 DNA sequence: TGTGCTAGTGGTTTCACCTTGACAGGGATGTCTGAAGCTTTCTTT. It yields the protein CASGFTLTGMSEAFF.